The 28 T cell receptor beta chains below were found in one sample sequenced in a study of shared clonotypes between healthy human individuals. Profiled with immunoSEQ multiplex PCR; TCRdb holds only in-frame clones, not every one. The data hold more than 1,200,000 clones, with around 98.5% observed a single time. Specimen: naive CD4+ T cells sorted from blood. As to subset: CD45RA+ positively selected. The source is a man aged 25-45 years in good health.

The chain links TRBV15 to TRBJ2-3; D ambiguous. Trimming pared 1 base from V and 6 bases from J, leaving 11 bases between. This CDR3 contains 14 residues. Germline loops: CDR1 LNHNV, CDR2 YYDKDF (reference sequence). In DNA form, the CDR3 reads TGTGCCACCAGCAGAGTAGGGCAGTTGGATACGCAGTATTTT. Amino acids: CATSRVGQLDTQYF.

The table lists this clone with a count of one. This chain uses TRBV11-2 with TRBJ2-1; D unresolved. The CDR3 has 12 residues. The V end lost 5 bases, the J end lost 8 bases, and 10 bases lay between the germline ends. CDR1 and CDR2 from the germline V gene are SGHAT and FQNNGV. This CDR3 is CASSGLKDEQFF. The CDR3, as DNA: TGTGCCAGCAGCGGCCTGAAGGATGAGCAGTTCTTC.

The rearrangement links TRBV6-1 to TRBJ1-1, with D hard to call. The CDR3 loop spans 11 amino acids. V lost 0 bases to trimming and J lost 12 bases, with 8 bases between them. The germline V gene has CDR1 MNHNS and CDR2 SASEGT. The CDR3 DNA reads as TGTGCCAGCAGTGAAGCGGGGTTTTCTTTCTTT. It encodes CASSEAGFSFF.

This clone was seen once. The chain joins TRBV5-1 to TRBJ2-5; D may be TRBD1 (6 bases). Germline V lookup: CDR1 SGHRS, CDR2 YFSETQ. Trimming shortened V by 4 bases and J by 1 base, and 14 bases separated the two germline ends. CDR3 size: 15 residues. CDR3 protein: CASSPSGAFQETQYF. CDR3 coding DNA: TGCGCCAGCAGCCCTTCAGGGGCCTTCCAAGAGACCCAGTACTTC.

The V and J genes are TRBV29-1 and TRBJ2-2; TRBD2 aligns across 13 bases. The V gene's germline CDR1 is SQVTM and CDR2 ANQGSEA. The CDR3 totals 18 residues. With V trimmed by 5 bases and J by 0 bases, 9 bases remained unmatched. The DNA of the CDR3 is TGCAGCGTTCTCGGGACTAGCGGGATCCGAGCGAACACCGGGGAGCTGTTTTTT. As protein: CSVLGTSGIRANTGELFF.

CDR3 DNA sequence: TGTGCCAGCTCCCACCGGGGGCTAGCCCCAGGCTCCTACAATGAGCAGTTCTTC. Translated: CASSHRGLAPGSYNEQFF. V usage is TRBV18 and J usage is TRBJ2-1; D may match TRBD1 or TRBD2 (6 bases each). With 6 bases removed from V and 0 bases from J, the gap between germline ends came to 21 bases. The CDR3 runs 18 residues. The germline V gene encodes CDR1 KGHSH and CDR2 LQKENI.

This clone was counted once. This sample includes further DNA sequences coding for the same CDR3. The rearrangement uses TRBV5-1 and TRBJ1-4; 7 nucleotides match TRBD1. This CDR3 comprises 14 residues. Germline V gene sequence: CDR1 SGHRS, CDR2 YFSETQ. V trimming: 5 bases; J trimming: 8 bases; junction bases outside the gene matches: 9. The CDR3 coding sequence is TGCGCCAGCAGTCTAGGCACAGGGGAAGAAAAACTGTTTTTT. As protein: CASSLGTGEEKLFF.

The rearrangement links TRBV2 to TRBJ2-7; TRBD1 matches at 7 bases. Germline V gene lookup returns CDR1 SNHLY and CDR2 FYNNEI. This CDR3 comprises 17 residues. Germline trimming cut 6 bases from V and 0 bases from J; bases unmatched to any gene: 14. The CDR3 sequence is CASRYRGGSGFSYEQYF. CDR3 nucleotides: TGTGCCAGCAGATACAGGGGTGGGTCCGGGTTCTCCTACGAGCAGTACTTC.

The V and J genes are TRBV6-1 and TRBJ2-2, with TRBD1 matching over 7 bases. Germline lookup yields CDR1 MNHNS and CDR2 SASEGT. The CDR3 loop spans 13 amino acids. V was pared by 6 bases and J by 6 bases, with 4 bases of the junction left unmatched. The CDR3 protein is CASRPDRPGELFF. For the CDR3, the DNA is TGTGCCAGCAGACCGGACAGGCCCGGGGAGCTGTTTTTT.

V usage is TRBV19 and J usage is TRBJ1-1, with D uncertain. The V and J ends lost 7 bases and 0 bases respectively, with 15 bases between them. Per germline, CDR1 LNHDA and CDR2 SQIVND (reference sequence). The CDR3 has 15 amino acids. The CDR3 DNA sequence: TGTGCCAGTACCTCATTATTCCAGGTGAACACTGAAGCTTTCTTT. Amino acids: CASTSLFQVNTEAFF.

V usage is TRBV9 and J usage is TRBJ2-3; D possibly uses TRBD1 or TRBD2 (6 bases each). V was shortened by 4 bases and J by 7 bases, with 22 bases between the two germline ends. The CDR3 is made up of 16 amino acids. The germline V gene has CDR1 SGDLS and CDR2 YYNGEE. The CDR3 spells CASSLDGGGLLNTQYF. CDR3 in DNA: TGTGCCAGCAGCCTCGACGGGGGCGGGTTATTAAATACGCAGTATTTT.

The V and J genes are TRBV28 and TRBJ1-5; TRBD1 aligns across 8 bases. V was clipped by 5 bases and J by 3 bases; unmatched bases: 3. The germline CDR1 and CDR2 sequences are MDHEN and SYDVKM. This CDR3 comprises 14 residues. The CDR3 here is CASSRTGLNQPQHF. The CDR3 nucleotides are TGTGCCAGCAGTAGGACAGGGCTCAATCAGCCCCAGCATTTT.

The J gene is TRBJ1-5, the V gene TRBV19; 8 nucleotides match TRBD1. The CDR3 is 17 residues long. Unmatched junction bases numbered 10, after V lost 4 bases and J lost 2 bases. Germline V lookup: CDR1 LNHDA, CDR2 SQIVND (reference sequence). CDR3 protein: CASSTQTGQGGNQPQHF. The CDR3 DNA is TGTGCCAGTAGTACCCAAACCGGACAGGGTGGCAATCAGCCCCAGCATTTT.

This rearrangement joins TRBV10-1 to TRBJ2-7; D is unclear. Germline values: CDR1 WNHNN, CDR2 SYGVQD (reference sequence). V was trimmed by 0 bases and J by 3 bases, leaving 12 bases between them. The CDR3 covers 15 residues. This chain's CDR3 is CASSESVDPDYEQYF. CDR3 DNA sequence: TGCGCCAGCAGTGAGTCGGTTGACCCAGACTACGAGCAGTACTTC.

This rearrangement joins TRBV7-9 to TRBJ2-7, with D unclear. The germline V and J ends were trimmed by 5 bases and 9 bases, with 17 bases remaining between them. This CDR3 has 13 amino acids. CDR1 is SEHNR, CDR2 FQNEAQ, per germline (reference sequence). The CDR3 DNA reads TGTGCCAGCAGCCCCGCCCTGCCAAGTTCGCAGTACTTC. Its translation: CASSPALPSSQYF.

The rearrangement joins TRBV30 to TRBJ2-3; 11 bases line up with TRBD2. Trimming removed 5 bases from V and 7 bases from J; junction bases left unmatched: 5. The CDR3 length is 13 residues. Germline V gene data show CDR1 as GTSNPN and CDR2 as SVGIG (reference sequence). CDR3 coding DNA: TGTGCCTGGTCCGGGACTAGCGGTTATACGCAGTATTTT. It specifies CAWSGTSGYTQYF.

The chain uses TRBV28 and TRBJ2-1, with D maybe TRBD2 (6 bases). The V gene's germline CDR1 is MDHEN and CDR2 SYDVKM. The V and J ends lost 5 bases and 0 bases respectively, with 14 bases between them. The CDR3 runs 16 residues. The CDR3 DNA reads TGTGCCAGCAGTGCCCTTAGCGGCAGCTCCTACAATGAGCAGTTCTTC. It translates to CASSALSGSSYNEQFF.

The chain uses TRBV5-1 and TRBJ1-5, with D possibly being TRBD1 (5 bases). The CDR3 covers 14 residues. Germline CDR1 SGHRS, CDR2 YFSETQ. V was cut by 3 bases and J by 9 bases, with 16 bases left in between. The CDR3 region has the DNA TGCGCCAGCAGCTCAGGGACCCCCGGAGCGCCCCAGCATTTT. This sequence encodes CASSSGTPGAPQHF.

The CDR3 DNA follows: TGTGCCAGCTCCCTCGGGACAGGGGATCAGCCCCAGCATTTT. Amino acid sequence: CASSLGTGDQPQHF. V usage is TRBV18 and J usage is TRBJ1-5, with TRBD1 identical over 10 bases. The CDR3 sequence is 14 residues long. V lost 6 bases to trimming and J lost 5 bases; unmatched junction nucleotides: 4. Germline CDR1 is KGHSH and CDR2 is LQKENI. The full variable domain, completed using reference TRBV18 and TRBJ1-5, is NAGVMQNPRHLVRRRGQEARLRCSPMKGHSHVYWYRQLPEEGLKFMVYLQKENIIDESGMPKERFSAEFPKEGPSILRIQQVVRGDSAAYFCASSLGTGDQPQHFGDGTRLSIL.

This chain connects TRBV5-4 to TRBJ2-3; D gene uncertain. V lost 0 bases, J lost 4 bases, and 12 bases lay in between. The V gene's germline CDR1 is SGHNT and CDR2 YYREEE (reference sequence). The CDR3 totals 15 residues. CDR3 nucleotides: TGTGCCAGCAGCTTGGCGTCCGGGTCCGCAGATACGCAGTATTTT. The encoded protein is CASSLASGSADTQYF.

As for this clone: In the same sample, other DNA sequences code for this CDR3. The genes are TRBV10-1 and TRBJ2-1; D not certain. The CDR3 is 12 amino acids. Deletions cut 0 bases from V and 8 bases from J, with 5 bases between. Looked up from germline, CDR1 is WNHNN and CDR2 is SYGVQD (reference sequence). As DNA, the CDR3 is TGCGCCAGCAGTGAGTCGAAATATGAGCAGTTCTTC. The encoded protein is CASSESKYEQFF.

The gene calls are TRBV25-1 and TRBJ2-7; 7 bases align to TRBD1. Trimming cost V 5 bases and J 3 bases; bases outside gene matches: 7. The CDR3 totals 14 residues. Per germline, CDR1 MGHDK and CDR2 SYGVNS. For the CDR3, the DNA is TGTGCCAGCAGTTCATACAGGGGATTCTACGAGCAGTACTTC. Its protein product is CASSSYRGFYEQYF.

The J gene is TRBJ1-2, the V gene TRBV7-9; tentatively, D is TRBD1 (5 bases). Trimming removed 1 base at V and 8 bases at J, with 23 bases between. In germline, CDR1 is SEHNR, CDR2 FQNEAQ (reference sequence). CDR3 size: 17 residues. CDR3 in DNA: TGTGCCAGCAGCTTAGGGCGTAGGGGAGGCCCTCGGGGCGGCTACACCTTC. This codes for CASSLGRRGGPRGGYTF. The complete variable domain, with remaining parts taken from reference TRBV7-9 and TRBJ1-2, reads DTGVSQNPRHKITKRGQNVTFRCDPISEHNRLYWYRQTLGQGPEFLTYFQNEAQLEKSRLLSDRFSAERPKGSFSTLEIQRTEQGDSAMYLCASSLGRRGGPRGGYTFGSGTRLTVV.

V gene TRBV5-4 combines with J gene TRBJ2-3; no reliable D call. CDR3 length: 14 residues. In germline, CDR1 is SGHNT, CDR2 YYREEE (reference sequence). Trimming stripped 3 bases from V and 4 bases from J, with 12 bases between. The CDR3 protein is CASSSERVADTQYF. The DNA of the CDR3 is TGTGCCAGCAGCTCCGAAAGGGTTGCAGATACGCAGTATTTT. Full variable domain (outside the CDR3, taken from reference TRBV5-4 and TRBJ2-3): ETGVTQSPTHLIKTRGQQVTLRCSSQSGHNTVSWYQQALGQGPQFIFQYYREEENGRGNFPPRFSGLQFPNYSSELNVNALELDDSALYLCASSSERVADTQYFGPGTRLTVL.

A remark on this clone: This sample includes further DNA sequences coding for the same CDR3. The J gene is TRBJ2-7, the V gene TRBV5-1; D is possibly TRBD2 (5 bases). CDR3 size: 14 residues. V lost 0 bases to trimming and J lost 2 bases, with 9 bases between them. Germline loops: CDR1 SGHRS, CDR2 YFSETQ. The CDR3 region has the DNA TGCGCCAGCAGCTTGGGAGGGAGTGCCTACGAGCAGTACTTC. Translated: CASSLGGSAYEQYF.

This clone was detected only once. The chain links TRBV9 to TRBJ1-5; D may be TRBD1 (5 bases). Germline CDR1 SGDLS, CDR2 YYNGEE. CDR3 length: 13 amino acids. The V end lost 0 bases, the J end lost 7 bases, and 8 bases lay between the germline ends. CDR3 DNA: TGTGCCAGCAGCGTAGAGGGACGGCAGCCCCAGCATTTT. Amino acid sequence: CASSVEGRQPQHF.

CDR3 residues: CAWSNPGELFF. CDR3 sequence (DNA): TGTGCCTGGAGTAATCCCGGGGAGCTGTTTTTT. This rearrangement joins TRBV30 to TRBJ2-2; D is uncertain. With 2 bases removed from V and 6 bases from J, the gap between germline ends came to 4 bases. The CDR3 has 11 residues. The germline CDR1 and CDR2 sequences are GTSNPN and SVGIG (reference sequence).

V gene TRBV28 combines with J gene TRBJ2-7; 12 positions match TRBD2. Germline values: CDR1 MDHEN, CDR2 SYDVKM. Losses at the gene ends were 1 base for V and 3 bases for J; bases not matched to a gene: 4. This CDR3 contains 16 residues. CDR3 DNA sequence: TGTGCCAGCAGTTTATCCCGACTAGCGGGGGACTACGAGCAGTACTTC. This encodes CASSLSRLAGDYEQYF.